This T cell receptor beta chain was captured in a study of blood T cell repertoires in COVID-19. The CDR3 runs 17 residues. CDR1 and CDR2 from the germline V gene are SGHKS and YYEKEE (reference sequence). The J segment lost 1 base and the V segment lost 4 bases, leaving 12 bases of the junction unmatched. Only in-frame clones appear in the TCRdb table, and some are missing; sequencing was by immunoSEQ multiplex PCR. Of 330,000 or so clones listed, about nine tenths are singletons. The TCR originated in a young man with COVID-19, enrolled during active disease. The sequenced sample was peripheral blood. The chain uses TRBV5-5 and TRBJ2-5, with 8 bases aligning to TRBD1. The CDR3 region has the DNA TGTGCCAGCAGCCTTGGACCAGGGGGCTCCCCCCAAGAGACCCAGTACTTC. Its protein is CASSLGPGGSPQETQYF.